The rows below give T cell receptor beta chains drawn from one sample of a study of blood T cell repertoires in COVID-19. Method: immunoSEQ multiplex PCR; TCRdb's copy keeps in-frame clones and lacks some. The sample includes around 240,000 clones, around 83% seen only once; the top ten take around 1%. Sequencing was carried out using peripheral blood. The source is a man aged 35-49 years with acute or convalescent COVID-19. CDR3s include the opening cysteine and the closing phenylalanine or tryptophan. Each record gives: J gene, V gene, CDR3 length, clone size, D gene, CDR3 protein, CDR3 DNA. A D gene is named only where the DNA matches it firmly. The size field is filled for only some rows; it gives once, few, many or a size class.

j_call: TRBJ1-1; v_call: TRBV5-4; cdr3_length: 12; clone_size: -; d_call: -; cdr3_aa: CASSLDSTEAFF; cdr3_nt: TGTGCCAGCAGCCTGGACTCTACTGAAGCTTTCTTT
j_call: TRBJ1-1; v_call: TRBV5-1; cdr3_length: 15; clone_size: -; d_call: TRBD1; cdr3_aa: CASSFGQGAFTEAFF; cdr3_nt: TGCGCCAGCAGCTTTGGACAGGGAGCGTTCACTGAAGCTTTCTTT
j_call: TRBJ1-2; v_call: TRBV28; cdr3_length: 15; clone_size: -; d_call: TRBD1; cdr3_aa: CASSLAARGIWGYTF; cdr3_nt: TGTGCCAGCAGTTTGGCCGCCAGGGGGATATGGGGCTACACCTTC
j_call: TRBJ1-6; v_call: TRBV28; cdr3_length: 12; clone_size: -; d_call: -; cdr3_aa: CAIGTFNSPLHF; cdr3_nt: TGTGCCATCGGGACATTTAATTCACCCCTCCACTTT
j_call: TRBJ1-1; v_call: TRBV5-4; cdr3_length: 12; clone_size: -; d_call: -; cdr3_aa: CASSWEGTEAFF; cdr3_nt: TGTGCCAGCAGTTGGGAGGGCACTGAAGCTTTCTTT
j_call: TRBJ1-2; v_call: TRBV6-5; cdr3_length: 14; clone_size: -; d_call: TRBD1; cdr3_aa: CASRPPGQGYGYTF; cdr3_nt: TGTGCCAGCAGGCCACCGGGACAGGGCTATGGCTACACCTTC
j_call: TRBJ1-2; v_call: TRBV7-7; cdr3_length: 16; clone_size: -; d_call: -; cdr3_aa: CASSLKTVGGGDGYTF; cdr3_nt: TGTGCTAGCAGCTTAAAAACCGTGGGAGGCGGGGATGGCTACACCTTC
j_call: TRBJ1-4; v_call: TRBV3-1/TRBV3-2; cdr3_length: 14; clone_size: -; d_call: TRBD1; cdr3_aa: CASSLRDRSEKLFF; cdr3_nt: TGTGCCAGCAGCCTCCGGGACAGAAGTGAAAAACTGTTTTTT
j_call: TRBJ2-5; v_call: TRBV2; cdr3_length: 12; clone_size: -; d_call: -; cdr3_aa: CASSEAQGTQYF; cdr3_nt: TGTGCCAGCAGTGAAGCGCAGGGGACCCAGTACTTC
j_call: TRBJ2-5; v_call: TRBV3-1/TRBV3-2; cdr3_length: 15; clone_size: -; d_call: -; cdr3_aa: CASSQRGGRLETQYF; cdr3_nt: TGTGCCAGCAGCCAACGGGGTGGTCGCCTCGAGACCCAGTACTTC
j_call: TRBJ2-3; v_call: TRBV7-2; cdr3_length: 13; clone_size: -; d_call: -; cdr3_aa: CASSFSGTDTQYF; cdr3_nt: TGTGCCAGCAGCTTCTCTGGCACAGATACGCAGTATTTT
j_call: TRBJ1-5; v_call: TRBV3-1/TRBV3-2; cdr3_length: 14; clone_size: -; d_call: -; cdr3_aa: CASSQGSRGQPQHF; cdr3_nt: TGTGCCAGCAGCCAAGGTTCTCGGGGTCAGCCCCAGCATTTT
j_call: TRBJ2-7; v_call: TRBV9; cdr3_length: 14; clone_size: once; d_call: TRBD2; cdr3_aa: CASSMTSGGYEQYF; cdr3_nt: TGTGCCAGCAGCATGACTAGCGGGGGGTACGAGCAGTACTTC
j_call: TRBJ2-2; v_call: TRBV5-6; cdr3_length: 18; clone_size: once; d_call: -; cdr3_aa: CASSLRGADPPNTGELFF; cdr3_nt: TGTGCCAGCAGCTTGCGGGGGGCGGATCCCCCGAACACCGGGGAGCTGTTTTTT
j_call: TRBJ1-5; v_call: TRBV6-5; cdr3_length: 14; clone_size: -; d_call: TRBD1; cdr3_aa: CASREDRANQPQHF; cdr3_nt: TGTGCCAGCAGGGAGGACAGGGCGAATCAGCCCCAGCATTTT
j_call: TRBJ1-1; v_call: TRBV28; cdr3_length: 14; clone_size: -; d_call: -; cdr3_aa: CASSLTSGNTEAFF; cdr3_nt: TGTGCCAGCAGTCTTACCTCGGGGAACACTGAAGCTTTCTTT
j_call: TRBJ1-1; v_call: TRBV2; cdr3_length: 15; clone_size: -; d_call: -; cdr3_aa: CASSAQGGGNTEAFF; cdr3_nt: TGTGCCAGCAGTGCACAGGGAGGGGGGAACACTGAAGCTTTCTTT
j_call: TRBJ2-1; v_call: TRBV11-2; cdr3_length: 15; clone_size: once; d_call: -; cdr3_aa: CASSLVQGALNEQFF; cdr3_nt: TGTGCCAGCAGCTTAGTGCAGGGCGCTCTTAATGAGCAGTTCTTC
j_call: TRBJ1-1; v_call: TRBV2; cdr3_length: 14; clone_size: -; d_call: TRBD1; cdr3_aa: CASSMDRLNTEAFF; cdr3_nt: TGTGCCAGCAGTATGGACAGGCTGAACACTGAAGCTTTCTTT
j_call: TRBJ2-7; v_call: TRBV7-9; cdr3_length: 14; clone_size: -; d_call: TRBD2; cdr3_aa: CASSLSGGGDEQYF; cdr3_nt: TGTGCCAGCAGCTTAAGCGGGGGTGGCGACGAGCAGTACTTC
j_call: TRBJ1-4; v_call: TRBV19; cdr3_length: 16; clone_size: -; d_call: -; cdr3_aa: CATRDIEYATNEKLFF; cdr3_nt: TGTGCCACTCGGGACATAGAATATGCAACTAATGAAAAACTGTTTTTT
j_call: TRBJ2-7; v_call: TRBV6-5; cdr3_length: 14; clone_size: -; d_call: TRBD1; cdr3_aa: CASTTTGGDYEQYF; cdr3_nt: TGTGCCAGCACCACGACAGGGGGCGACTACGAGCAGTACTTC
j_call: TRBJ2-5; v_call: TRBV6-6; cdr3_length: 12; clone_size: -; d_call: -; cdr3_aa: CASGVTPETQYF; cdr3_nt: TGTGCCAGCGGAGTGACGCCGGAGACCCAGTACTTC
j_call: TRBJ2-7; v_call: TRBV12-3/TRBV12-4; cdr3_length: 12; clone_size: -; d_call: -; cdr3_aa: CASSWYNYEQYF; cdr3_nt: TGTGCCAGCAGTTGGTACAACTACGAGCAGTACTTC
j_call: TRBJ2-1; v_call: TRBV19; cdr3_length: 15; clone_size: -; d_call: TRBD1; cdr3_aa: CASMDLDRRYNEQFF; cdr3_nt: TGTGCCAGTATGGACTTGGACAGGCGATACAATGAGCAGTTCTTC
j_call: TRBJ2-3; v_call: TRBV5-1; cdr3_length: 16; clone_size: once; d_call: -; cdr3_aa: CASSLVPGDGTDTQYF; cdr3_nt: TGCGCCAGCAGCTTGGTGCCAGGGGATGGCACAGATACGCAGTATTTT
j_call: TRBJ2-5; v_call: TRBV6-6; cdr3_length: 15; clone_size: -; d_call: TRBD2; cdr3_aa: CASRQLAGEGETQYF; cdr3_nt: TGTGCCAGCAGGCAACTAGCGGGGGAGGGAGAGACCCAGTACTTC
j_call: TRBJ1-2; v_call: TRBV28; cdr3_length: 14; clone_size: -; d_call: -; cdr3_aa: CASSFSGGQPGYTF; cdr3_nt: TGTGCCAGCAGTTTTTCGGGGGGGCAACCTGGCTACACCTTC
j_call: TRBJ2-7; v_call: TRBV6-5; cdr3_length: 12; clone_size: -; d_call: -; cdr3_aa: CASSKDTYEQYF; cdr3_nt: TGTGCCAGCAGTAAGGACACTTACGAGCAGTACTTC
j_call: TRBJ1-3; v_call: TRBV12-5; cdr3_length: 16; clone_size: -; d_call: TRBD1; cdr3_aa: CASGLGQGFSGNTIYF; cdr3_nt: TGTGCTAGTGGTTTGGGACAGGGTTTCTCTGGAAACACCATATATTTT
j_call: TRBJ1-2; v_call: TRBV20-1; cdr3_length: 12; clone_size: -; d_call: -; cdr3_aa: CSASRGSGGYTF; cdr3_nt: TGCAGTGCTAGTCGGGGGTCCGGGGGCTACACCTTC
j_call: TRBJ1-2; v_call: TRBV19; cdr3_length: 15; clone_size: -; d_call: -; cdr3_aa: CASSINRPANYGYTF; cdr3_nt: TGTGCCAGTAGTATCAACAGACCTGCTAACTATGGCTACACCTTC
j_call: TRBJ2-1; v_call: TRBV7-2; cdr3_length: 15; clone_size: -; d_call: TRBD2; cdr3_aa: CASSLGLAGRNEQFF; cdr3_nt: TGTGCCAGCAGCTTAGGCCTAGCGGGCCGCAATGAGCAGTTCTTC
j_call: TRBJ1-1; v_call: TRBV16; cdr3_length: 15; clone_size: -; d_call: TRBD1; cdr3_aa: CASSQVGQGETEAFF; cdr3_nt: TGTGCCAGCAGCCAAGTGGGACAGGGGGAAACTGAAGCTTTCTTT
j_call: TRBJ1-2; v_call: TRBV12-3/TRBV12-4; cdr3_length: 13; clone_size: -; d_call: -; cdr3_aa: CASSFDRNNGYTF; cdr3_nt: TGTGCCAGCAGTTTCGACAGGAATAATGGCTACACCTTC
j_call: TRBJ2-3; v_call: TRBV11-2; cdr3_length: 19; clone_size: -; d_call: TRBD2; cdr3_aa: CASSLPGLAGGPRTDTQYF; cdr3_nt: TGTGCCAGCAGCTTACCCGGACTAGCGGGGGGGCCTAGAACAGATACGCAGTATTTT
j_call: TRBJ2-7; v_call: TRBV9; cdr3_length: 15; clone_size: -; d_call: -; cdr3_aa: CASSVSFLSSYEQYF; cdr3_nt: TGTGCCAGCAGCGTAAGCTTTTTGAGCTCCTACGAGCAGTACTTC
j_call: TRBJ2-1; v_call: TRBV24-1; cdr3_length: 15; clone_size: -; d_call: TRBD2; cdr3_aa: CATSSAGGFYNEQFF; cdr3_nt: TGTGCCACCAGTTCGGCGGGGGGCTTTTACAATGAGCAGTTCTTC
j_call: TRBJ2-1; v_call: TRBV18; cdr3_length: 15; clone_size: -; d_call: TRBD2; cdr3_aa: CASSPLAGGMGEQFF; cdr3_nt: TGTGCCAGCTCACCACTAGCGGGGGGGATGGGTGAGCAGTTCTTC
j_call: TRBJ1-3; v_call: TRBV24-1; cdr3_length: 16; clone_size: -; d_call: -; cdr3_aa: CATSDSSGGSGNTIYF; cdr3_nt: TGTGCCACCAGCGATAGTTCGGGGGGCTCTGGAAACACCATATATTTT
j_call: TRBJ1-1; v_call: TRBV5-1; cdr3_length: 13; clone_size: -; d_call: -; cdr3_aa: CASSLFGDTEAFF; cdr3_nt: TGCGCCAGCAGCTTGTTCGGGGACACTGAAGCTTTCTTT